The clone carrying this T cell receptor (beta chain) was seen only a few times. What it binds is unknown. This sample is drawn from a study of CD8+CD57+ T cells in acquired aplastic anemia. Study-wide context: When averaged, DNA from sorted CD4+ and CD8+ cells came to approximately 3.2 ug. On average, healthy donors gave 9.5 million to 14 million reads for CD4+ cells. Findings of the study overall: Patients versus controls showed no significant CD8+ Simpson's diversity difference. Patients and controls had in common around 29 CD8+ CDR3 sequences.

TCR beta VDJ combinations and CDR3 sequences were profiled from genomic DNA. TCRdb ran MiXCR on the reads and lists one entry per CDR3 protein. The sample shows 65,000 to 85,000 distinct CDR3 sequences, roughly half of them seen only once. Deletions cut 1 base from V and 3 bases from J, with 3 bases between. Germline V gene lookup returns CDR1 SGDLS and CDR2 YYNGEE. The CDR3 has 12 residues. The V and J genes are TRBV9 and TRBJ2-3, with D unclear. This clonotype was obtained from a human donor in good health, serving as a control. The source material was sorted CD4+, CD8+, or CD8+CD57+ T cells (not recorded which) from PBMCs. DNA for the CDR3: TGTGCCAGCAGCGTACGGACAGATACGCAGTATTTT. This encodes CASSVRTDTQYF.